The next 20 T cell receptor beta chains were all read from a single sample in a study of CD8+ T cells in alopecia areata. Treatment given: oral pan-JAK inhibitor, 5-10 mg twice daily. Sequencing relied on a cDNA template that was reverse transcribed from extracted RNA. TCRdb keeps only in-frame clones here, not all; method: immunoSEQ multiplex PCR. This sample has 75,000 to 100,000 clones, with approximately 70% found just once. This material consisted of CD8+ T cells sorted from blood, taken around week 42, from a patient treated with tofacitinib. The receptors stem from a human donor with alopecia areata.

This sequence joins TRBV20-1 and TRBJ1-1, with D unclear. This CDR3 spans 11 amino acids. V lost 6 bases, J lost 3 bases, and 8 bases lay in between. Per the germline V gene, CDR1 is DFQATT and CDR2 is SNEGSKA (reference sequence). The CDR3: CSAISYTEAFF. The DNA for the CDR3 is TGCAGTGCCATTAGCTACACTGAAGCTTTCTTT.

This clone was seen a few times. The rearrangement uses TRBV15 and TRBJ2-3; 9 bases fit TRBD2. This CDR3 has 18 amino acids. Germline CDR1 is LNHNV and CDR2 is YYDKDF (reference sequence). The V gene end was trimmed by 0 bases and the J gene end by 4 bases; junction bases not matched to a gene: 11. CDR3 in DNA: TGTGCCACCAGCAGAGATAGGCCCGGCGGGGGGGCCTCAGATACGCAGTATTTT. It yields the protein CATSRDRPGGGASDTQYF.

The J gene is TRBJ2-7, the V gene TRBV19; 9 bases map to TRBD1. Germline V gene sequence: CDR1 LNHDA, CDR2 SQIVND (reference sequence). The CDR3 extends over 14 amino acids. J gave up 5 bases and V 3 bases, and 5 bases lay outside the gene matches. In DNA form, the CDR3 reads TGTGCCAGTAGTATCGGGACAGGGAAGGACGAGCAGTACTTC. Translating it yields CASSIGTGKDEQYF. Based on the CDR3 plus reference TRBV19 and TRBJ2-7, the full variable domain is DGGITQSPKYLFRKEGQNVTLSCEQNLNHDAMYWYRQDPGQGLRLIYYSQIVNDFQKGDIAEGYSVSREKKESFPLTVTSAQKNPTAFYLCASSIGTGKDEQYFGPGTRLTVT.

This rearrangement joins TRBV7-9 to TRBJ2-7; D unclear. There are 11 residues in the CDR3. The V gene's germline CDR1 is SEHNR and CDR2 FQNEAQ (reference sequence). Between the trimmed V and J ends, which lost 4 bases and 6 bases, there was a span of 7 bases. CDR3 residues: CASSSSSEQYF. The CDR3 DNA follows: TGTGCCAGCAGCTCTTCGAGCGAGCAGTACTTC.

The chain employs TRBV19 and TRBJ1-1, with TRBD1 identical over 7 bases. V lost 4 bases, J lost 1 base, and 3 bases stayed unmatched. CDR3 size: 14 residues. Germline V gene lookup returns CDR1 LNHDA and CDR2 SQIVND (reference sequence). As DNA, the CDR3 is TGTGCCAGTAGTACAGGGGGTTCGAACACTGAAGCTTTCTTT. Translating it yields CASSTGGSNTEAFF.

Turning to this clone: At one boundary the junction diverges from the germline segment, which might be a read error. The chain combines TRBV25-1 with TRBJ2-2; 7 nucleotides line up with TRBD1. The CDR3 extends over 16 amino acids. Germline-derived CDR1 and CDR2 are MGHDK and SYGVNS. CDR3 residues: CANSEQGTVTTGELFF. DNA for the CDR3: TGTGCCAACAGTGAACAGGGGACAGTAACCACCGGGGAGCTGTTTTTT.

The chain joins TRBV2 to TRBJ1-2; D possibly corresponds to TRBD1 (6 bases). The germline V gene has CDR1 SNHLY and CDR2 FYNNEI. Trimming shortened V by 5 bases and J by 0 bases, and 10 bases separated the two germline ends. This CDR3 region has 14 residues. CDR3 nucleotides: TGTGCCAGCAGTTCGACAGGTTCTAACTATGGCTACACCTTC. Amino acids: CASSSTGSNYGYTF.

This clone has a handful of counts. The genes are TRBV19 and TRBJ1-2; no clear D. V was trimmed by 11 bases and J by 7 bases, leaving 17 bases between them. The CDR3 contains 12 residues. Germline CDR1 reads LNHDA; CDR2 reads SQIVND (reference sequence). The DNA of the CDR3 is TGTGCCGGTTATGACGGGTCTTCTGGCTACACCTTC. Its protein product is CAGYDGSSGYTF.

The CDR3 region is CASSQAMMDRGEKLFF. The CDR3 DNA sequence: TGCGCCAGCAGCCAAGCGATGATGGACAGAGGAGAAAAACTGTTTTTT. The chain combines TRBV4-1 with TRBJ1-4; tentative D call: TRBD1 (6 bases). The CDR3 consists of 16 residues. V was shortened by 1 base and J by 8 bases, with 17 bases between the two germline ends. The V gene's germline CDR1 is MGHRA and CDR2 YSYEKL.

This rearrangement joins TRBV12-5 to TRBJ2-7; D is undetermined. This CDR3 region has 15 residues. Trimming shortened V by 6 bases and J by 0 bases, and 15 bases separated the two germline ends. Germline values: CDR1 LGHNT, CDR2 FRNRAP. CDR3 sequence reads: CASGSMHHFSYEQYF. In DNA, the CDR3 is TGTGCTAGTGGGTCTATGCATCACTTCTCCTACGAGCAGTACTTC.

V usage is TRBV7-9 and J usage is TRBJ2-1; 7 bases are shared with TRBD1. This CDR3 is built from 14 residues. CDR1 is SEHNR and CDR2 is FQNEAQ in the germline V gene (reference sequence). V gave up 3 bases and J gave up 7 bases; unmatched junction bases: 6. The CDR3 protein is CASSLVRGQNEQFF. In DNA, the CDR3 is TGTGCCAGCAGCTTGGTACGGGGACAGAATGAGCAGTTCTTC.

The J gene is TRBJ2-3, the V gene TRBV5-1; possibly TRBD1 for D (6 bases). Trimming left V 4 bases short and J 2 bases short, with 14 bases between. This CDR3 region has 15 residues. The germline CDR1 and CDR2 sequences are SGHRS and YFSETQ. The CDR3 region is CASSTRDISTDTQYF. CDR3 nucleotides: TGCGCCAGCAGCACCCGGGACATATCCACAGATACGCAGTATTTT.

V usage is TRBV11-2 and J usage is TRBJ2-7; D is unclear. The CDR3 covers 14 residues. With 1 base removed from V and 2 bases from J, the gap between germline ends came to 9 bases. Germline CDR1 and CDR2: SGHAT and FQNNGV. The CDR3 protein is CASSLGYPAYEQYF. The CDR3 DNA reads as TGTGCCAGCAGCTTAGGGTATCCGGCCTACGAGCAGTACTTC.

CDR3 residues: CASSKEFRSSSGNTIYF. For the CDR3, the DNA is TGTGCCAGCAGCAAAGAGTTCAGGTCGTCCTCTGGAAACACCATATATTTT. V is TRBV21-1 and J is TRBJ1-3; the table's D call, TRBD1, has no DNA check behind it. TRBV21-1 is annotated as a pseudogene. This CDR3 has 17 amino acids.

The chain employs TRBV19 and TRBJ1-2, with D possibly TRBD1 on 5 matching bases. Germline CDR1 and CDR2: LNHDA and SQIVND (reference sequence). The CDR3 contains 16 residues. The germline V and J ends were trimmed by 0 bases and 5 bases, with 16 bases remaining between them. For the CDR3, the DNA is TGTGCCAGTAGTATAGACGCCGGGACGGACTTATATGGCTACACCTTC. Amino acid sequence: CASSIDAGTDLYGYTF.

The chain is built from TRBV2 and TRBJ1-4; 11 bases fit TRBD1. The CDR3 totals 16 residues. Germline V gene lookup returns CDR1 SNHLY and CDR2 FYNNEI. After removal of 2 bases from V and 8 bases from J, the junction contained 7 bases not matched to a gene. CDR3 region: CASSEFRGQGGEKLFF. Written as DNA, the CDR3 is TGTGCCAGCAGTGAATTTAGGGGACAGGGGGGAGAAAAACTGTTTTTT.

The rearrangement joins TRBV29-1 to TRBJ2-7; either TRBD1 or TRBD2 may fit D (6 bases each). The V gene lost 7 bases and the J gene lost 4 bases, with 20 bases spanning the gap. Germline V gene sequence: CDR1 SQVTM, CDR2 ANQGSEA. CDR3 length equals 14 residues. DNA for the CDR3: TGCAGCGCTAACTTGGAGGGCCAGGGGTACGAGCAGTACTTC. Protein: CSANLEGQGYEQYF.

The rearrangement joins TRBV6-5 to TRBJ1-2; 7 bases line up with TRBD1. This CDR3 region has 13 residues. The junction had 5 bases not matched to a gene; V was cut back by 4 bases and J by 6 bases. The germline gives CDR1 MNHEY, CDR2 SVGAGI. Here the CDR3 reads CASSSDRVHGYTF. The DNA for the CDR3 is TGTGCCAGCAGTTCCGACAGGGTTCATGGCTACACCTTC.

J is TRBJ1-1 and V is TRBV27; maybe TRBD1 (6 bases). Trimming took off 10 bases at V and 5 bases at J, with 14 bases between the two ends. CDR1 is MNHEY and CDR2 is SMNVEV in the germline V gene (reference sequence). CDR3 length equals 12 residues. The CDR3 here is CATKQGGTEAFF. CDR3 coding DNA: TGTGCCACTAAACAGGGCGGAACTGAAGCTTTCTTT.

The chain employs TRBV27 and TRBJ2-1, with 11 positions matching TRBD2. This CDR3 region has 12 residues. CDR1 MNHEY and CDR2 SMNVEV come from the germline V gene (reference sequence). Trimming removed 5 bases from V and 13 bases from J; junction bases left unmatched: 4. The CDR3 nucleotides read TGTGCCAGCAGTGTACTAGCGGGGGACCAGTTCTTC. Amino acid sequence: CASSVLAGDQFF.